The clone carrying this T cell receptor beta chain was seen more than once but under ten times. No antigen is known for it. TCR alpha and beta CDR3 regions were amplified from RNA using iRepertoire nested multiplex PCR. MiXCR, applied by TCRdb to the multiplex PCR reads, yields one record per CDR3 protein. The sample lists roughly 120,000 distinct CDR3 sequences; approximately 25% were seen once. The data were obtained in a study of glioma-infiltrating T cells. CDR1 is SNHLY and CDR2 is FYNNEI in the germline V gene. This CDR3 spans 15 amino acids. The J segment lost 3 bases and the V segment lost 6 bases, leaving 9 bases of the junction unmatched. The study, taken as a whole, reports: Non-neoplastic patients had below-expected tissue-blood divergence, while all gliomas exceeded expectation.

The TCR sequence derives from a human donor with low-grade glioma or glioblastoma, undergoing nonglioma brain surgery, or in good health (not recorded which). The rearrangement uses TRBV2 and TRBJ2-3, with 7 bases aligning to TRBD1. The material sequenced was glioma tissue, nonneoplastic brain tissue, or PBMCs (not recorded which). In DNA form, the CDR3 reads TGTGCCAGCAGCCTCGGGGACAGCATGACAGATACGCAGTATTTT. Amino acid sequence: CASSLGDSMTDTQYF.